The 11 T cell receptor beta chains reported below all come from one sample, sequenced in a study of blood T cell repertoires in COVID-19 (dated by TCRdb to 2020 to 2021). Libraries were constructed by the immunoSEQ multiplex PCR assay. The table was pulled from immuneACCESS by TCRdb, which kept in-frame rearrangements only. Such tables lose some clones; where checked, under half of the loss comes from unresolved V genes, and the rest has no known cause. The sample table holds fewer than 250,000 clones, of which 85% to 90% were seen once. 3% of the sample rests with the top ten. Sequenced input: peripheral blood. These receptor sequences come from a man between 60 and 75 years old with acute or convalescent COVID-19.

The table lists this clone with a few counts. The V and J genes are TRBV11-2 and TRBJ2-7, with 13 positions matching TRBD2. Germline loops: CDR1 SGHAT, CDR2 FQNNGV. This CDR3 is built from 16 residues. V gave up 4 bases and J gave up 2 bases; unmatched junction bases: 5. As DNA, the CDR3 is TGTGCCAGCAGCTCCCTACTAGCGGGGGGGCCCTACGAGCAGTACTTC. It encodes CASSSLLAGGPYEQYF. The full variable domain, in which reference TRBV11-2 and TRBJ2-7 provide the parts outside the CDR3, is EAGVAQSPRYKIIEKRQSVAFWCNPISGHATLYWYQQILGQGPKLLIQFQNNGVVDDSQLPKDRFSAERLKGVDSTLKIQPAKLEDSAVYLCASSSLLAGGPYEQYFGPGTRLTVT.

J is TRBJ2-7 and V is TRBV6-5; 9 bases are a match to TRBD1. Germline values: CDR1 MNHEY, CDR2 SVGAGI. The CDR3 is 15 amino acids. J lost 2 bases, V lost 8 bases, and 10 bases had no gene match. The CDR3 spells CASSLPGTGTYEQYF. The CDR3 bases are TGTGCCAGCTCTCTACCGGGGACAGGGACCTACGAGCAGTACTTC.

Remarks on this clone: This clone may be a read error of a much larger clone one base away. Other nucleotide sequences in the sample specify the same CDR3. The rearrangement uses TRBV5-5 and TRBJ2-1, with TRBD2 as a possible D gene (5 bases). V was cut by 2 bases and J by 5 bases, with 14 bases left in between. The CDR3 contains 15 residues. Germline CDR1 SGHKS, CDR2 YYEKEE (reference sequence). CDR3 nucleotides: TGTGCCAGCAGCTTTAGGACGGGAAGGCACAATGAGCAGTTCTTC. Protein: CASSFRTGRHNEQFF.

The chain combines TRBV27 with TRBJ1-6; D remains unclear. Between the trimmed V and J ends, which lost 2 bases and 6 bases, there was a span of 20 bases. From germline, CDR1 is MNHEY and CDR2 SMNVEV (reference sequence). CDR3 length: 18 amino acids. The CDR3 protein is CASSLVSPAGSGNSPLHF. The DNA for the CDR3 is TGTGCCAGCAGTTTAGTCTCCCCAGCGGGTTCGGGTAATTCACCCCTCCACTTT.

V is TRBV5-1 and J is TRBJ2-7, with 7 bases identical to TRBD1. The V gene's germline CDR1 is SGHRS and CDR2 YFSETQ. The CDR3 is 14 residues long. Trimming removed 4 bases from V and 1 base from J; junction bases left unmatched: 5. CDR3 protein: CASSGWDSSYEQYF. The CDR3, as DNA: TGCGCCAGCAGCGGCTGGGACAGTTCCTACGAGCAGTACTTC. Using reference TRBV5-1 and TRBJ2-7 for the parts outside the CDR3, the full variable domain is KAGVTQTPRYLIKTRGQQVTLSCSPISGHRSVSWYQQTPGQGLQFLFEYFSETQRNKGNFPGRFSGRQFSNSRSEMNVSTLELGDSALYLCASSGWDSSYEQYFGPGTRLTVT.

The chain carries TRBV5-1 and TRBJ2-5; TRBD2 matches 8 bases. The CDR3 extends over 14 amino acids. V shed 5 bases and J 2 bases; nucleotides not matched to a gene: 5. Germline CDR1 is SGHRS and CDR2 is YFSETQ. This CDR3 is CASSPGGGQETQYF. Written as DNA, the CDR3 is TGCGCCAGCAGTCCTGGCGGGGGGCAAGAGACCCAGTACTTC.

The CDR3 DNA sequence: TGCGCCAGCAGCCCCTCCCCAGGGTCTGGGGCCAACGTCCTGACTTTC. Its protein is CASSPSPGSGANVLTF. The V call is TRBV4-1, the J call TRBJ2-6; D is perhaps TRBD1 (5 bases). Looked up from germline, CDR1 is MGHRA and CDR2 is YSYEKL. The CDR3 is 16 amino acids. V was shortened by 4 bases and J by 1 base, with 11 bases between the two germline ends.

The chain links TRBV5-1 to TRBJ2-7; D is unresolved. There are 14 residues in the CDR3. Looked up from germline, CDR1 is SGHRS and CDR2 is YFSETQ. Trimming took 0 bases from V and 2 from J, leaving 9 bases between them. Written as DNA, the CDR3 is TGCGCCAGCAGCTTGGCCACAGAGACCTACGAGCAGTACTTC. Protein: CASSLATETYEQYF. Complete variable domain (other parts from reference TRBV5-1 and TRBJ2-7): KAGVTQTPRYLIKTRGQQVTLSCSPISGHRSVSWYQQTPGQGLQFLFEYFSETQRNKGNFPGRFSGRQFSNSRSEMNVSTLELGDSALYLCASSLATETYEQYFGPGTRLTVT.

This rearrangement joins TRBV5-8 to TRBJ1-1, with TRBD1 matching over 9 bases. J gave up 4 bases and V 7 bases, and 11 bases lay outside the gene matches. The CDR3 is made up of 15 amino acids. Per the germline V gene, CDR1 is SGHTS and CDR2 is YDEGEE. CDR3 sequence reads: CASGWNRGLTTEAFF. DNA for the CDR3: TGTGCCAGCGGTTGGAACAGGGGGCTTACCACTGAAGCTTTCTTT.

For this clone: An end of the junction differs from the germline gene, which may be a read error. V usage is TRBV6-2 or TRBV6-3 and J usage is TRBJ1-3; the D gene is possibly TRBD1 (6 bases). The germline V gene encodes CDR1 MNHEY and CDR2 SVGEGT. The CDR3 sequence is 12 residues long. For the CDR3, the DNA is TGTGCCAGCAGTTCCGGCCCGGGACAAAATAATTTT. Amino acids: CASSSGPGQNNF.

The V and J genes are TRBV7-2 and TRBJ2-1; 7 bases fit TRBD1. Germline CDR1 and CDR2: SGHTA and FQGNSA. CDR3 length equals 14 residues. With 5 bases clipped from V and 8 bases from J, the junction kept 9 bases outside the gene matches. The CDR3 coding sequence is TGTGCCAGCAGCAAGGACAGGTTTTGGGATGAGCAGTTCTTC. Translated, it gives CASSKDRFWDEQFF.